This passage covers 11 T cell receptor beta chains from one sample sequenced in a study of blood T cell repertoires in COVID-19. Sequenced by immunoSEQ multiplex PCR; TCRdb stores in-frame clones only, minus some. The sample has about 130,000 clones; approximately 87% are singletons. Sequencing was done on a sample of peripheral blood. The origin of the receptors is a man aged 65-85 years with active COVID-19.

This sequence joins TRBV10-2 and TRBJ2-1; maybe TRBD2 (7 bases). The CDR3 extends over 16 amino acids. The V and J ends lost 10 bases and 4 bases respectively, with 23 bases between them. From germline, CDR1 is WSHSY and CDR2 SAAADI. The CDR3 spells CATARGGAGLYNEQFF. The CDR3 nucleotides read TGCGCCACCGCCCGAGGGGGGGCGGGATTATACAATGAGCAGTTCTTC.

This chain connects TRBV10-3 to TRBJ2-5, with D possibly being TRBD2 (5 bases). V was cut by 6 bases and J by 4 bases, with 12 bases left in between. CDR1 is ENHRY and CDR2 is SYGVKD in the germline V gene. The CDR3 contains 13 residues. For the CDR3, the DNA is TGTGCCATCAGCGGTGGGAGTGGAGAGACCCAGTACTTC. Protein sequence: CAISGGSGETQYF.

The rearrangement uses TRBV5-1 and TRBJ2-1; a possible D gene is TRBD1 (6 bases). The CDR3 covers 12 residues. The V and J ends lost 4 bases and 7 bases respectively, with 9 bases between them. Germline CDR1 and CDR2: SGHRS and YFSETQ. CDR3 bases: TGCGCCAGCAGCGCTCAGGGGAATGAGCAGTTCTTC. Its translation is CASSAQGNEQFF. Supplemented by reference TRBV5-1 and TRBJ2-1, the full variable domain reads KAGVTQTPRYLIKTRGQQVTLSCSPISGHRSVSWYQQTPGQGLQFLFEYFSETQRNKGNFPGRFSGRQFSNSRSEMNVSTLELGDSALYLCASSAQGNEQFFGPGTRLTVL.

The gene calls are TRBV18 and TRBJ1-2; D is uncertain. Trimming took off 6 bases at V and 3 bases at J, with 11 bases between the two ends. This CDR3 region has 13 residues. Germline CDR1 and CDR2: KGHSH and LQKENI. In DNA form, the CDR3 reads TGTGCCAGCTCGACGCGGTGGGACTATGGCTACACCTTC. Translation gives CASSTRWDYGYTF.

This clone was observed once. The chain carries TRBV2 and TRBJ2-1; possible D gene TRBD1, 5 bases. The ends were cut back, 6 bases at V and 8 bases at J, with 14 bases in the middle. The CDR3 is 13 amino acids. Germline V CDR1 and CDR2: SNHLY, FYNNEI. The chain's CDR3 is CASRGVRSDEQFF. The DNA for the CDR3 is TGTGCCAGCAGAGGGGTCCGATCGGATGAGCAGTTCTTC. Based on the CDR3 plus reference TRBV2 and TRBJ2-1, the full variable domain is EPEVTQTPSHQVTQMGQEVILRCVPISNHLYFYWYRQILGQKVEFLVSFYNNEISEKSEIFDDQFSVERPDGSNFTLKIRSTKLEDSAMYFCASRGVRSDEQFFGPGTRLTVL.

The J gene is TRBJ2-2, the V gene TRBV5-4, with D possibly TRBD2 on 5 matching bases. Germline V gene lookup returns CDR1 SGHNT and CDR2 YYREEE (reference sequence). The V end lost 2 bases, the J end lost 2 bases, and 10 bases lay between the germline ends. The CDR3 sequence is 15 residues long. The CDR3 DNA reads as TGTGCCAGCAGCTTAGGTGGGAGAAACACCGGGGAGCTGTTTTTT. This codes for CASSLGGRNTGELFF.

This rearrangement joins TRBV2 to TRBJ2-7, with D tentatively TRBD2 (5 bases). CDR1 and CDR2 from the germline V gene are SNHLY and FYNNEI. This CDR3 contains 15 residues. V was cut by 4 bases and J by 6 bases, with 19 bases left in between. In DNA form, the CDR3 reads TGTGCCAGCAGTGGTGAGGCTAGCCTACCTGCCGAGCAGTACTTC. This sequence encodes CASSGEASLPAEQYF.

CDR3 in amino acids: CAGGQGNEKLFF. The CDR3 DNA reads TGTGCCGGGGGACAGGGTAATGAAAAACTGTTTTTT. This chain links TRBV7-9 with TRBJ1-4, with TRBD1 identical over 9 bases. The V gene's germline CDR1 is SEHNR and CDR2 FQNEAQ (reference sequence). This CDR3 has 12 amino acids. Trimming cost V 11 bases and J 4 bases; bases outside gene matches: 2.

The chain links TRBV19 to TRBJ2-7; TRBD2 aligns across 13 bases. The ends lost 5 bases at V and 5 bases at J; junction bases unmatched: 3. Germline V gene sequence: CDR1 LNHDA, CDR2 SQIVND (reference sequence). The CDR3 totals 14 residues. The CDR3: CASSHGTSGNEQYF. The CDR3 nucleotides read TGTGCCAGTAGTCACGGGACTAGCGGGAACGAGCAGTACTTC.

The chain carries TRBV2 and TRBJ1-5, with no clear D. V lost 7 bases to trimming and J lost 4 bases, with 14 bases between them. Germline V gene lookup returns CDR1 SNHLY and CDR2 FYNNEI. This CDR3 is built from 14 residues. The CDR3 DNA reads TGTGCCAGCACAAGGGAGTTCAGGAATCAGCCCCAGCATTTT. Its translation is CASTREFRNQPQHF.

V and J are TRBV5-4 and TRBJ2-1; D perhaps matches TRBD1 (5 bases). The CDR3 consists of 14 residues. Deletions cut 3 bases from V and 8 bases from J, with 15 bases between. Germline-derived CDR1 and CDR2 are SGHNT and YYREEE (reference sequence). The chain's CDR3 is CASSSGITMHEQFF. CDR3 coding DNA: TGTGCCAGCAGCTCAGGGATAACCATGCATGAGCAGTTCTTC.